This TCR beta chain appears in the sequencing data of a study of T-cell reconstitution after alpha-beta-depleted transplantation in children. Study-wide results and limits: There were reportedly several hundred expanded graft clones from which alpha-beta T cells came about two months after transplant. T-cell counts and diversity at one year following transplant were attributed mainly to newly produced T cells. Certain patients had high TCRbeta diversity at day 60, and it came from recipient T cells and thymic progenitors that survived.

This clonotype was detected only a few times. Its antigen is as yet unknown. Germline CDR1 and CDR2: LGHNT and FRNRAP. There are 15 residues in the CDR3. Trimming pared 2 bases from V and 3 bases from J, leaving 11 bases between. Molecular barcoding with unique molecular identifiers was used for the TCRbeta library. One entry per CDR3 protein results from TCRdb running MiXCR on the PCR reads. The repertoire includes hundreds of thousands of distinct CDR3 sequences, over 7% of them detected once, and 9.1% sits in the top ten. The TCR originated in a female patient aged 2 to 10 who had a stem cell transplant for Fanconi anemia, so the T cells may come from the graft donor. The rearrangement joins TRBV12-5 to TRBJ1-5; unclear D gene. The sample here was peripheral blood, taken 360 days after TCRalphabeta/CD19-depleted stem cell transplant. CDR3 nucleotides: TGTGCTAGTGGTTTGCATTCCGGATTCAATCAGCCCCAGCATTTT. It encodes CASGLHSGFNQPQHF.